A selection of T cell receptor beta chains follows, all from one sample in a study of blood T cell repertoires in COVID-19. The data were produced by immunoSEQ multiplex PCR, yet TCRdb's version contains in-frame clones alone and is incomplete. This table holds about 180,000 clones, roughly nine tenths found once. Material: peripheral blood. The receptors stem from a man aged 18 to 35 who had recovered from COVID-19. Both conserved end residues are part of each CDR3. Fields, in order: J gene, V gene, CDR3 protein.

TRBJ2-1	TRBV27	CASSLTGGWNEQFF
TRBJ2-7	TRBV5-1	CASRSPGQGYEQYF
TRBJ2-7	TRBV7-6	CASSSLEENEQYF
TRBJ2-5	TRBV7-6	CASSRTSGSGVGETQYF
TRBJ1-5	TRBV27	CASSSDRGSNQPQHF
TRBJ2-1	TRBV10-3	CAISVGRGGASNEQFF
TRBJ2-1	TRBV6-2/TRBV6-3	CASSYETKYNEQFF
TRBJ2-7	TRBV24-1	CATSDSRQTYEQYF
TRBJ2-3	TRBV2	CASSGLGTDTQYF
TRBJ1-1	TRBV5-6	CASRGAGIEAFF